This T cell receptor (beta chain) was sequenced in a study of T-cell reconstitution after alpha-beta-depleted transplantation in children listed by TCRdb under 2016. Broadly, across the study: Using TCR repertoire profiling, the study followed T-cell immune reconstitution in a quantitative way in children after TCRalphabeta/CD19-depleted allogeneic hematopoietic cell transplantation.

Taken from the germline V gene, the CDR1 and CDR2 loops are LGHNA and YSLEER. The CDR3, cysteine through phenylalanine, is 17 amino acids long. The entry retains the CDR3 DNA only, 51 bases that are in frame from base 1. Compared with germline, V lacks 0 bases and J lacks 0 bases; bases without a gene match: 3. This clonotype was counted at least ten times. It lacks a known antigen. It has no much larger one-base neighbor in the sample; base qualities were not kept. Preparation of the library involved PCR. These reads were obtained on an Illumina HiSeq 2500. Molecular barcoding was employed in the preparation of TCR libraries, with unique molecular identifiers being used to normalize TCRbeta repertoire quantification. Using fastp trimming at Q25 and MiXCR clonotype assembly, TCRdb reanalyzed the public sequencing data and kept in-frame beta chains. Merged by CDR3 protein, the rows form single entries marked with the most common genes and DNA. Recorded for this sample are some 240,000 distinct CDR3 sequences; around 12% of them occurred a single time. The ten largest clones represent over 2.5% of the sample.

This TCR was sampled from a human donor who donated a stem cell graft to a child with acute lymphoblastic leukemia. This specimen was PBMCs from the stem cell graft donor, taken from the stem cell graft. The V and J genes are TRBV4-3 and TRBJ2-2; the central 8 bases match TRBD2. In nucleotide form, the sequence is TGCGCCAGCAGCCAAGACGTAGCGGGGACGAACACCGGGGAGCTGTTTTTT. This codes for CASSQDVAGTNTGELFF.